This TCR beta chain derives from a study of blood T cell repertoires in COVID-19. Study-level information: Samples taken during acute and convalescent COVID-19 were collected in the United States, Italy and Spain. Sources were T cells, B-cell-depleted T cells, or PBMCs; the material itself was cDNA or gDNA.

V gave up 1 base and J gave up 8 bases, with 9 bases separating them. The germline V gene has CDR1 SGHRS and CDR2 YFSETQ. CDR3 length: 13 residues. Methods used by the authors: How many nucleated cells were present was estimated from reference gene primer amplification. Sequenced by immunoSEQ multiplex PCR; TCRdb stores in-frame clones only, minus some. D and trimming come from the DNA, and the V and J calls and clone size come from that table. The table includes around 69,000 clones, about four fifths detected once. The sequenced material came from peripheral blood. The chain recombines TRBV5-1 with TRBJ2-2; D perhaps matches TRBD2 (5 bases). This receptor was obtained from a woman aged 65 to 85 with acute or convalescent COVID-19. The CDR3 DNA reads TGCGCCAGCAGCTTGAGGGAGACGGGGGAGCTGTTTTTT. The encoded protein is CASSLRETGELFF.